The clone carrying this T cell receptor beta chain was seen more than once but under ten times. No antigen is known for it. This specimen comes from a study of T cell repertoires in cytomegalovirus infection. The overall study: Public TCR beta signatures provided an indication of both CMV infection and a matching HLA type.

The study's findings and limits: Dominating the ex vivo response were HLA-C-restricted CMV-specific TCR beta clonotypes. Carriers of CMV plus the relevant HLA were identified by cumulative public TCR beta family frequency.

The germline gives CDR1 SGHVT, CDR2 SQSDAQ. J gave up 4 bases and V 5 bases, and 7 bases lay outside the gene matches. The CDR3 runs to 16 residues. TCRdb analysed the reads with MiXCR anew, one entry per CDR3 protein. The data show roughly 280,000 distinct CDR3 sequences, approximately 8.3% seen once. Sequenced: PBMCs. This TCR came from a human donor in good health (CMV status not recorded). Some clones in this sample may be carry-over from other donors' samples. This chain links TRBV7-4 with TRBJ2-1, with 11 bases identical to TRBD2. CDR3 DNA sequence: TGTGCCAGCAGCACCACTAGCGGGGGAATTTACAATGAGCAGTTCTTC. Encoded protein: CASSTTSGGIYNEQFF.